The 14 T cell receptor beta chains in this list originate from one sample, sequenced in a study of identical twins. TCRdb re-called the 5' RACE reads through MiXCR, storing one row per CDR3 protein. The sample includes 150,000 or so distinct CDR3 sequences, roughly 3.2% of them seen just once. The source material was memory T cells sorted from blood. These receptors were taken from a man younger than 35 in good health.

This clonotype was seen repeatedly, ten times or more. The chain is built from TRBV6-4 and TRBJ1-6; weak D call: TRBD1 (5 bases). CDR1 is MRHNA, CDR2 SNTAGT, per germline. This CDR3 has 15 amino acids. Trimming left V 1 base short and J 8 bases short, with 12 bases between. CDR3 sequence (DNA): TGTGCCAGCAGTGACTGCAGACAGTGGGATTCACCCCTCCACTTT. It codes for CASSDCRQWDSPLHF.

In this sample, this clonotype turned up many times. The genes are TRBV7-9 and TRBJ2-7; D may be TRBD2 (5 bases). This CDR3 contains 14 residues. V lost 2 bases, J lost 0 bases, and 8 bases lay in between. Germline assignment: CDR1 SEHNR and CDR2 FQNEAQ (reference sequence). The CDR3 reads CASSLYRDSYEQYF. The CDR3 nucleotides are TGTGCCAGCAGCTTATATCGGGACTCCTACGAGCAGTACTTC.

This clonotype was seen repeatedly, ten times or more. The V call is TRBV5-1, the J call TRBJ1-2; D is uncertain. The CDR3 consists of 15 residues. The V end was cut by 2 bases, the J end by 0 bases, with 11 bases between. Germline loops: CDR1 SGHRS, CDR2 YFSETQ. The CDR3 coding sequence is TGCGCCAGCAGCTTAGATGACGGAGCTAACTATGGCTACACCTTC. Encoded protein: CASSLDDGANYGYTF.

The chain joins TRBV7-3 to TRBJ2-5, with D perhaps matching TRBD1 or TRBD2 (6 bases each). CDR1 and CDR2 from the germline V gene are SGHTA and FQGTGA. This CDR3 comprises 15 residues. The germline V and J ends were trimmed by 7 bases and 4 bases, with 19 bases remaining between them. The CDR3 DNA is TGTGCCAGCACTTCCATGGGGGGCCAGGGAGAGACCCAGTACTTC. Its protein is CASTSMGGQGETQYF.

This clonotype was seen many times. The gene calls are TRBV12-3 or TRBV12-4 and TRBJ1-1; weak D call: TRBD1 (5 bases). V was clipped by 5 bases and J by 5 bases, with 12 bases between them. There are 13 residues in the CDR3. The chain's CDR3 is CASSAREKTEAFF. DNA of the CDR3: TGTGCCAGCAGTGCCAGGGAGAAGACTGAAGCTTTCTTT.

Ten or more counts support this clonotype. The chain couples TRBV12-3 or TRBV12-4 to TRBJ2-1; 13 nucleotides align to TRBD2. The J segment lost 4 bases and the V segment lost 8 bases, leaving 8 bases of the junction unmatched. The CDR3 is 16 amino acids. The CDR3 bases are TGTGCCAGCCGACGCGAACTAGCGGGAGGGTACAATGAGCAGTTCTTC. It translates to CASRRELAGGYNEQFF.

This clonotype has ten or more counts. The chain carries TRBV28 and TRBJ1-2; 9 bases are a match to TRBD1. J lost 7 bases, V lost 6 bases, and 12 bases had no gene match. The CDR3 consists of 15 residues. Germline lookup yields CDR1 MDHEN and CDR2 SYDVKM. The CDR3 nucleotides read TGTGCCAGCAGGTCCACAGGGGGCGGGAGGAGTGGCTACACCTTC. It yields the protein CASRSTGGGRSGYTF.

This clonotype was picked up many times. The chain recombines TRBV5-6 with TRBJ2-5; weak D call: TRBD2 (5 bases). The germline CDR1 and CDR2 sequences are SGHDT and YYEEEE. This CDR3 has 13 residues. V was trimmed by 3 bases and J by 1 base, leaving 7 bases between them. The CDR3 nucleotides read TGTGCCAGCAGCTCGGGAATCCAAGAGACCCAGTACTTC. Encoded protein: CASSSGIQETQYF.

This clonotype was observed many times. The chain has TRBV10-3 and TRBJ1-4, with no clear D. The germline V gene encodes CDR1 ENHRY and CDR2 SYGVKD. There are 13 residues in the CDR3. V was clipped by 5 bases and J by 3 bases, with 7 bases between them. Here the CDR3 reads CAISRGANEKLFF. For the CDR3, the DNA is TGTGCCATCAGTCGGGGAGCTAATGAAAAACTGTTTTTT.

This clonotype was seen ten or more times. A read error may account for a junction end that differs from germline. The chain combines TRBV11-3 with TRBJ2-5; D not certain. This CDR3 has 12 residues. Per germline, CDR1 SGHNT and CDR2 YENEEA. In DNA, the CDR3 is TGTGCCAGCAGCTTAGATCAAGGGACCCAGTACTTC. Translation gives CASSLDQGTQYF.

This clonotype was recorded at least ten times. The V gene is TRBV5-5, the J gene TRBJ1-1; 8 bases are a match to TRBD1. The CDR3 covers 14 residues. V dropped 6 bases and J dropped 4; count of bases not matched to a gene: 8. The germline V gene encodes CDR1 SGHKS and CDR2 YYEKEE (reference sequence). DNA for the CDR3: TGTGCCAGCACCATTACAGGGGGGACCACTGAAGCTTTCTTT. Protein sequence: CASTITGGTTEAFF.

This clonotype came up many times. This chain connects TRBV19 to TRBJ1-1, with D possibly being TRBD1 (5 bases). The CDR3 consists of 15 residues. The V gene's germline CDR1 is LNHDA and CDR2 SQIVND (reference sequence). The ends were cut back, 5 bases at V and 1 base at J, with 14 bases in the middle. The chain's CDR3 is CASSSIAGANTEAFF. As DNA, the CDR3 is TGTGCCAGTAGTTCTATTGCCGGGGCGAACACTGAAGCTTTCTTT.

This clonotype was counted at least ten times. CDR3 in amino acids: CASSLEGVWEKLFF. The CDR3 nucleotides are TGCGCCAGCAGCTTGGAGGGGGTTTGGGAAAAACTGTTTTTT. The chain employs TRBV5-1 and TRBJ1-4; tentatively, D is TRBD1 (6 bases). The CDR3 is 14 residues long. The V gene lost 0 bases and the J gene lost 8 bases, with 11 bases spanning the gap. CDR1 and CDR2 from the germline V gene are SGHRS and YFSETQ.

This clonotype has more than one count but fewer than ten. CDR3: CASSRGNTNYGYTF. The CDR3 DNA reads as TGTGCCAGCTCGAGGGGGAACACCAACTATGGCTACACCTTC. The chain has TRBV25-1 and TRBJ1-2; possible D gene TRBD1, 6 bases. The CDR3 spans 14 residues. Germline values: CDR1 MGHDK, CDR2 SYGVNS. Trimming removed 8 bases at V and 2 bases at J, with 15 bases between.